One and the same sample provided the 16 T cell receptor beta chains below, sequenced in a study of T cell responses to AZD1222 COVID-19 vaccine. The repertoire was sequenced with immunoSEQ multiplex PCR; TCRdb's copy has only in-frame clones and lacks some. Among roughly 180,000 clones listed, 85% to 95% were seen once. Sequenced here: peripheral blood, sampled 28 days after the second dose of the MenACWY control vaccine. The receptors stem from an adult who received the MenACWY meningococcal vaccine as a control.

V is TRBV6-4 and J is TRBJ2-2; D remains unclear. V gave up 4 bases and J gave up 2 bases, with 11 bases separating them. The CDR3 is made up of 15 amino acids. Germline CDR1 and CDR2: MRHNA and SNTAGT. In DNA form, the CDR3 reads TGTGCCAGCAGTGCAACCACCGCTAACACCGGGGAGCTGTTTTTT. Translation: CASSATTANTGELFF.

V and J are TRBV20-1 and TRBJ1-1; D unresolved. In germline, CDR1 is DFQATT, CDR2 SNEGSKA (reference sequence). This CDR3 has 11 residues. Trimming stripped 2 bases from V and 1 base from J, with 2 bases between. Written as DNA, the CDR3 is TGCAGTGCTAGAAAGAACACTGAAGCTTTCTTT. This encodes CSARKNTEAFF.

This clone was seen once. The chain has TRBV6-2 or TRBV6-3 and TRBJ2-2, with 10 bases that match TRBD2. Per germline, CDR1 MNHEY and CDR2 SVGEGT. The CDR3 runs 15 residues. The ends lost 2 bases at V and 3 bases at J; junction bases unmatched: 0. Here the CDR3 reads CASSYSGGDTGELFF. The CDR3 nucleotides are TGTGCCAGCAGTTACAGCGGGGGGGACACCGGGGAGCTGTTTTTT.

This chain joins TRBV19 and TRBJ1-3; 8 positions match TRBD1. V dropped 1 base and J dropped 0; count of bases not matched to a gene: 2. Germline V gives CDR1 LNHDA, CDR2 SQIVND (reference sequence). The CDR3 is 16 residues long. In nucleotides, the CDR3 is TGTGCCAGTAGTATAGGGACAGGGATCTCTGGAAACACCATATATTTT. Residues: CASSIGTGISGNTIYF.

The CDR3 DNA is TGCAGCGTTGAGGTCGTAAAGGGCTCTGGCTACACCTTC. This translates into CSVEVVKGSGYTF. The chain links TRBV29-1 to TRBJ1-2; D call uncertain. This CDR3 contains 13 residues. The V end lost 3 bases, the J end lost 7 bases, and 15 bases lay between the germline ends. Germline V lookup: CDR1 SQVTM, CDR2 ANQGSEA.

The gene calls are TRBV10-3 and TRBJ1-3; tentatively, D is TRBD1 (6 bases). The length of the CDR3 is 14 residues. V lost 4 bases and J lost 2, with 9 bases in between. Germline V gene sequence: CDR1 ENHRY, CDR2 SYGVKD. This CDR3 is CAISGQETGNTIYF. DNA for the CDR3: TGTGCCATCAGTGGACAGGAGACTGGAAACACCATATATTTT.

The chain links TRBV3-1 (or the pseudogene TRBV3-2) to TRBJ2-5; D is undetermined. Germline loops: CDR1 LGHDT, CDR2 YNNKEL (reference sequence). The CDR3 extends over 13 amino acids. V lost 1 base and J 7 bases, leaving 10 bases between the germline ends. The CDR3 nucleotides read TGTGCCAGCAGCCAAGCTGAGTTGGGGACCCAGTACTTC. Its translation is CASSQAELGTQYF.

The V and J genes are TRBV5-1 and TRBJ2-7, with D tentatively TRBD2 (5 bases). Trimming removed 2 bases from V and 3 bases from J, with 12 bases in between. This CDR3 has 14 amino acids. In germline, CDR1 is SGHRS, CDR2 YFSETQ. The CDR3 region has the DNA TGCGCCAGCAGCTTTAGCGCAGACGTCTACGAGCAGTACTTC. Encoded protein: CASSFSADVYEQYF.

V is TRBV5-4 and J is TRBJ1-3; D possibly corresponds to TRBD1 (5 bases). The CDR3 runs 14 residues. The germline V gene encodes CDR1 SGHNT and CDR2 YYREEE (reference sequence). The germline V and J ends were trimmed by 2 bases and 0 bases, with 6 bases remaining between them. The DNA of the CDR3 is TGTGCCAGCAGCTTTGACAGCTCTGGAAACACCATATATTTT. Its protein product is CASSFDSSGNTIYF.

The gene calls are TRBV7-2 and TRBJ1-3, with D maybe TRBD1 (5 bases). V was clipped by 4 bases and J by 4 bases, with 17 bases between them. The CDR3 sequence is 16 residues long. Germline V gene data show CDR1 as SGHTA and CDR2 as FQGNSA. Here the CDR3 reads CASSWMSRDGGNTIYF. As DNA, the CDR3 is TGTGCCAGCAGCTGGATGTCCCGGGACGGGGGAAACACCATATATTTT.

V usage is TRBV14 and J usage is TRBJ2-7; possible D gene TRBD1, 5 bases. Germline assignment: CDR1 SGHDN and CDR2 FVKESK. The CDR3 has 15 amino acids. V lost 1 base and J lost 5, with 15 bases in between. The CDR3 spells CASSQGSWQGDEQYF. The CDR3 DNA is TGTGCCAGCAGCCAAGGAAGTTGGCAGGGCGACGAGCAGTACTTC.

V is TRBV30 and J is TRBJ1-2, with no clear D. The ends were cut back, 3 bases at V and 2 bases at J, with 16 bases in the middle. The CDR3 extends over 15 amino acids. The germline CDR1 and CDR2 sequences are GTSNPN and SVGIG (reference sequence). The CDR3 loop reads CAWSPNRVLNYGYTF. The CDR3 bases are TGTGCCTGGAGCCCTAACCGGGTCCTGAACTATGGCTACACCTTC. Based on the CDR3 plus reference TRBV30 and TRBJ1-2, the full variable domain is SQTIHQWPATLVQPVGSPLSLECTVEGTSNPNLYWYRQAAGRGLQLLFYSVGIGQISSEVPQNLSASRPQDRQFILSSKKLLLSDSGFYLCAWSPNRVLNYGYTFGSGTRLTVV.

The J gene is TRBJ2-5, the V gene TRBV9; 12 nucleotides line up with TRBD2. This CDR3 region has 16 residues. J gave up 2 bases and V 3 bases, and 5 bases lay outside the gene matches. Germline loops: CDR1 SGDLS, CDR2 YYNGEE. CDR3 nucleotides: TGTGCCAGCAGCGAGACTAGCGGGGGACTACAAGAGACCCAGTACTTC. Its protein is CASSETSGGLQETQYF.

This clone was seen a handful of times. The chain is built from TRBV6-2 or TRBV6-3 and TRBJ2-3; D is unclear. The CDR3 contains 12 residues. Germline CDR1 MNHEY, CDR2 SVGEGT. Trimming removed 5 bases from V and 3 bases from J, with 6 bases in between. CDR3 sequence reads: CASSGDTDTQYF. For the CDR3, the DNA is TGTGCCAGCAGTGGCGATACAGATACGCAGTATTTT.

The chain combines TRBV29-1 with TRBJ1-2; 10 positions match TRBD1. The CDR3 is made up of 15 amino acids. Germline assignment: CDR1 SQVTM and CDR2 ANQGSEA. Trimming cost V 7 bases and J 8 bases; bases outside gene matches: 16. The CDR3 coding sequence is TGCAGCGCCTGGGACAGGGGAACAATTTTTCAGGGCTACACCTTC. Translated: CSAWDRGTIFQGYTF.

CDR3: CATSRVGNTGELFF. The CDR3 coding sequence is TGTGCCACCAGCAGAGTCGGGAACACCGGGGAGCTGTTTTTT. J is TRBJ2-2 and V is TRBV15; D gene ambiguous. Trimming took 1 base from V and 1 from J, leaving 4 bases between them. CDR3 length: 14 amino acids. In germline, CDR1 is LNHNV, CDR2 YYDKDF (reference sequence).